The sequence of this TCR beta chain was determined in a study of identical twins. Study results and limitations: When twins shared out-of-frame alpha sequences, those sequences had excess low generation probability. Abundant cord blood beta clonotypes carried fewer insertions; memory repertoires showed none.

TCRdb ran MiXCR on the 5' RACE reads and lists one entry per CDR3 protein. The data hold roughly 720,000 distinct CDR3 sequences, with 15% to 20% observed a single time. A remark on this clonotype: Its antigen is currently unknown.

These sequences were also reported in another study, on T cells expressing NK-cell markers. That study reports: Among eight sequenced donors, seven carried HCMV seropositivity while one was seronegative.

This clonotype was obtained from a woman aged 18-29 years in good health. The sequenced sample was PBMCs.

The CDR3, as DNA: TGCGCCAGCAGCTGGGGAGGGGGCTCTCAGCCCCAGCATTTT. This gives the protein CASSWGGGSQPQHF. J is TRBJ1-5 and V is TRBV5-1; 7 positions agree with TRBD1. The CDR3 covers 14 residues. The trim removed 3 bases at V and 6 bases at J, leaving 6 bases unmatched. Germline loops: CDR1 SGHRS, CDR2 YFSETQ.